Shown below are 9 T cell receptor beta chains from a single sample sequenced in a study of identical twins (dated by TCRdb to about 2016). Library creation used 5' RACE. Instrument used: Illumina HiSeq 2000. TCRdb redid the processing of the public reads, applying fastp at Q25 and MiXCR, and retained in-frame beta chains. When rows share a CDR3 protein, they turn into one entry using the most common DNA and genes. The sample table holds around 960,000 distinct CDR3 sequences, of which about 12% were seen once. The biggest ten clones account for under 2% of the sample. These data also featured in a second study, about yellow fever vaccine responses in identical twins.

The sequenced material came from PBMCs. These TCRs come from a woman between 18 and 30 years old in good health.

At least ten counts were recorded for this clonotype. This sequence joins TRBV5-1 and TRBJ1-3; TRBD1 is a possible D gene (6 bases). Germline V lookup: CDR1 SGHRS, CDR2 YFSETQ. Trimming pared 4 bases from V and 7 bases from J, leaving 9 bases between. The CDR3 spans 12 residues. The CDR3 loop is CASSPGGNTIYF. CDR3 DNA: TGCGCCAGCAGCCCCGGGGGCAACACCATATATTTT.

This clonotype has ten or more counts. The rearrangement joins TRBV3-1 to TRBJ2-1; D not certain. The length of the CDR3 is 13 residues. The germline CDR1 and CDR2 sequences are LGHDT and YNNKEL (reference sequence). V lost 4 bases and J lost 8, with 12 bases in between. CDR3 protein: CASSPDLADEQFF. The CDR3 bases are TGTGCCAGCAGCCCCGACCTCGCGGATGAGCAGTTCTTC.

The sample holds many counts of this clonotype. The V and J genes are TRBV12-3 or TRBV12-4 and TRBJ2-1; D unresolved. This CDR3 spans 15 amino acids. Trimming pared 7 bases from V and 0 bases from J, leaving 13 bases between. The CDR3 here is CASMTTGSSYNEQFF. The CDR3 DNA is TGTGCCAGCATGACGACGGGTAGCTCCTACAATGAGCAGTTCTTC.

The V and J genes are TRBV2 and TRBJ2-5; either TRBD1 or TRBD2 may supply D (5 bases each). Trimming removed 8 bases at V and 2 bases at J, with 12 bases between. The CDR3 sequence is 13 residues long. Germline V gene lookup returns CDR1 SNHLY and CDR2 FYNNEI. This CDR3 reads CASGRDQQETQYF. In nucleotides, the CDR3 is TGTGCCAGCGGACGGGACCAGCAAGAGACCCAGTACTTC.

This clonotype was counted ten times or more. The rearrangement links TRBV4-1 to TRBJ2-2, with 9 bases fitting TRBD2. The CDR3 is 16 amino acids. Germline V gene lookup returns CDR1 MGHRA and CDR2 YSYEKL. With 1 base clipped from V and 7 bases from J, the junction kept 7 bases outside the gene matches. The CDR3 DNA reads as TGCGCCAGCAGCCAAGTCCTAGCGGGGCGTATCGGGGAGCTGTTTTTT. Protein product: CASSQVLAGRIGELFF.

This chain uses TRBV12-3 or TRBV12-4 with TRBJ2-3, with TRBD2 as a possible D gene (6 bases). Trimming took off 7 bases at V and 4 bases at J, with 15 bases between the two ends. The CDR3 sequence is 14 residues long. CDR3: CASTVSGWPDTQYF. The CDR3, as DNA: TGTGCCAGCACGGTTAGCGGTTGGCCAGATACGCAGTATTTT.

Comments on this clonotype: The germline gene is not matched at one end of the junction; a read error may be the cause. V gene TRBV19 combines with J gene TRBJ2-1; 12 positions agree with TRBD2. This CDR3 is built from 14 residues. The germline gives CDR1 LNHDA, CDR2 SQIVND (reference sequence). The CDR3 spells CASSSSPASGRGLF. The CDR3 DNA reads TGTGCCAGCTCCTCATCCCCCGCTAGCGGGAGGGGGCTCTTC.

The chain joins TRBV7-2 to TRBJ2-3; D is unclear. The CDR3 consists of 14 residues. Per the germline V gene, CDR1 is SGHTA and CDR2 is FQGNSA. V shed 5 bases and J shed 2 bases, with 11 bases lying between them. CDR3 amino acids: CASSPRLDTDTQYF. CDR3 sequence (DNA): TGTGCCAGCAGCCCACGACTCGACACAGATACGCAGTATTTT.

This clonotype was seen at least ten times. This chain links TRBV4-2 with TRBJ2-7; 10 nucleotides line up with TRBD2. Germline assignment: CDR1 LGHNA and CDR2 YNFKEQ. The CDR3 has 16 amino acids. J lost 4 bases, V lost 1 base, and 7 bases had no gene match. CDR3 sequence reads: CASSQGSSGSLYEQYF. The CDR3 nucleotides are TGTGCCAGCAGCCAAGGCTCTAGCGGGAGTTTATACGAGCAGTACTTC.